This T cell receptor beta chain originates from a study of graft-versus-host responses after intestinal transplantation. About the study: Every transplant recipient was induced with anti-thymocyte globulin, then maintained on tacrolimus and steroids for 2 to 4 years.

Turning to this clone: Its matching antigen is unknown.

Study-wide findings and caveats: Peak GvH clone levels in circulation were associated with early post-transplant HvG declines.

The method was immunoSEQ multiplex PCR; TCRdb's version includes in-frame clones alone and lacks a portion of them. This table has under 40,000 clones, around 94% appearing once. This CDR3 region has 17 residues. The V gene's germline CDR1 is SGHTA and CDR2 FQGTGA. V was clipped by 2 bases and J by 2 bases; unmatched bases: 9. The J gene is TRBJ2-3, the V gene TRBV7-3; 8 nucleotides match TRBD2. The starting material was PBMCs, obtained 16 days after intestinal transplant. This receptor was obtained from a human patient who received an intestinal transplant, so some T cells may come from the graft donor. The CDR3 reads CASSLGSQREITDTQYF. In DNA form, the CDR3 reads TGTGCCAGCAGCTTAGGTTCTCAGCGGGAGATCACAGATACGCAGTATTTT.